The sequence of this T cell receptor (beta chain) was determined in a study of regulatory and conventional T cells in RAG deficiency. The study, taken as a whole, reports: Control T-cell subsets had markedly higher Shannon entropy and lower Simpson indices than RAG-deficient patients.

TCRdb keeps only in-frame clones here, not all; method: immunoSEQ multiplex PCR. The table includes under 7,500 clones, approximately 89% detected once. Germline CDR1 is MNHNS and CDR2 is SASEGT. CDR3 size: 11 residues. V lost 8 bases and J 0 bases, leaving 4 bases between the germline ends. Genomic DNA came from blood regulatory T cells gated CD4+ CD25-high CD127-low. Concerning this clone itself: As yet, its antigen is unknown.

These records were also assigned to another study, of regulatory T cells. That investigation notes: Primers: 52 TRBV forward and 13 TRBJ reverse. Skewed V and J usage and few unique V-J pairs marked patient repertoires, most in Tregs.

V is TRBV6-1 and J is TRBJ1-1, with D uncertain. This TCR was sampled from a human donor in good health. Sequenced: CD127- CD25+ CD4+ Tregs sorted from blood. CDR3 amino acids: CASPMNTEAFF. As DNA, the CDR3 is TGTGCCAGCCCTATGAACACTGAAGCTTTCTTT.